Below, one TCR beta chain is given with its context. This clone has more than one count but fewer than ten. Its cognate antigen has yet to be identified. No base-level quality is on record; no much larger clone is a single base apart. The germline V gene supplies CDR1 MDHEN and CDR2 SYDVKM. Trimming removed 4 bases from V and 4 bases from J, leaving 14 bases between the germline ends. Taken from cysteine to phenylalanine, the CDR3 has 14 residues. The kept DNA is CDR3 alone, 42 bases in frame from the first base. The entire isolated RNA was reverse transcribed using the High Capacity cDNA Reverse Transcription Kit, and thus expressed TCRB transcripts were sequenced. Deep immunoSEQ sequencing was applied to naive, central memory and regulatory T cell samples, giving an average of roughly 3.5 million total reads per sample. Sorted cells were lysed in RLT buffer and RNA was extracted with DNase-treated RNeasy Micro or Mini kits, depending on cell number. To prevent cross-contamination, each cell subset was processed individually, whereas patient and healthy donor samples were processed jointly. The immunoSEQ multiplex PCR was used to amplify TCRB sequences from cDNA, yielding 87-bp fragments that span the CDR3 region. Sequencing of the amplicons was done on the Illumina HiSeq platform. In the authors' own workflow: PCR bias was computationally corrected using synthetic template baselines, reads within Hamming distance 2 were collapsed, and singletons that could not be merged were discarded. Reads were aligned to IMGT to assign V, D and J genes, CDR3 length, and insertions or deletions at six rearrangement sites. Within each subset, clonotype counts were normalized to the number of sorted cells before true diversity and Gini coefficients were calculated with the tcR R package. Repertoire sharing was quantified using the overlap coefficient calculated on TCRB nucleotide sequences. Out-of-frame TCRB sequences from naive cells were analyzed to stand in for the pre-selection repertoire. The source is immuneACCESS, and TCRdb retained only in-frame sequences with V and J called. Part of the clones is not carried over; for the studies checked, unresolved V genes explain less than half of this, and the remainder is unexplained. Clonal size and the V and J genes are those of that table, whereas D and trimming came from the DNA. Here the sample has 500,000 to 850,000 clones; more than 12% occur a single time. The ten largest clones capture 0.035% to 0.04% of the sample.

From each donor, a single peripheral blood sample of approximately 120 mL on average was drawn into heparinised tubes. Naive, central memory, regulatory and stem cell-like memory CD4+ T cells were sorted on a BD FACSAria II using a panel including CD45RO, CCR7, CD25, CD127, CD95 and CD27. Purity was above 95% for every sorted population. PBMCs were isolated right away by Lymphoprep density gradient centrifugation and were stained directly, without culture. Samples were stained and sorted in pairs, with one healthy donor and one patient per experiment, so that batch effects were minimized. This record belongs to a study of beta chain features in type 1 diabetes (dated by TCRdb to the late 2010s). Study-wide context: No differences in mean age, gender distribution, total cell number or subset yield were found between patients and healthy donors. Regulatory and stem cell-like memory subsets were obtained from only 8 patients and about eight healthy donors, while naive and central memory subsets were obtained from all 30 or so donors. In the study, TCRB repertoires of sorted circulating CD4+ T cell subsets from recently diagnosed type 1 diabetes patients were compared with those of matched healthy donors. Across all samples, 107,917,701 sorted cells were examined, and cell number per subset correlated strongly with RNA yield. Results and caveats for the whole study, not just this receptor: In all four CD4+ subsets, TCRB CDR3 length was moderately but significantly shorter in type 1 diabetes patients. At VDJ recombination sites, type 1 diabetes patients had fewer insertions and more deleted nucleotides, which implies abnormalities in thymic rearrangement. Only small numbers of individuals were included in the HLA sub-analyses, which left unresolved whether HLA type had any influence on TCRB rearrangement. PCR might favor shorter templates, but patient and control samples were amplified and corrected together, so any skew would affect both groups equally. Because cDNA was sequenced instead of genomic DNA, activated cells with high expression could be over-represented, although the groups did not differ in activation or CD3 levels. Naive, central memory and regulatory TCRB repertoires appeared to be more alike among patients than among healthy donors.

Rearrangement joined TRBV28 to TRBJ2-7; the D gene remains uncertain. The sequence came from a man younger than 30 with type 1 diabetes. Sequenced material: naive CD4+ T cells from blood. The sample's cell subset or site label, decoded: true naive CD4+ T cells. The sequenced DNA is TGTGCCAGCAGTTCCTCCCAGGAAAGGTACGAGCAGTACTTC. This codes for CASSSSQERYEQYF.